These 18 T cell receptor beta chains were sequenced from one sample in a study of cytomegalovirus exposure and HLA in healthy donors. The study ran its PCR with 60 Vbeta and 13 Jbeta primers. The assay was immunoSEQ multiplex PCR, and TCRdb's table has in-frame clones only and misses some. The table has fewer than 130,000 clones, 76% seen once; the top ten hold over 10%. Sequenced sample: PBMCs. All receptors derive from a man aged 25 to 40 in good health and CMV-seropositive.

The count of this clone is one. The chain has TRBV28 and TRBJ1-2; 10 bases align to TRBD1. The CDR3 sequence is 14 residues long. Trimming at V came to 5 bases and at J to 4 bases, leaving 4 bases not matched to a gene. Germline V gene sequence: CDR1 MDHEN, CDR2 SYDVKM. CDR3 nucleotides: TGTGCCAGCAGTAGGGGGACAGGGGTCTATGGCTACACCTTC. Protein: CASSRGTGVYGYTF.

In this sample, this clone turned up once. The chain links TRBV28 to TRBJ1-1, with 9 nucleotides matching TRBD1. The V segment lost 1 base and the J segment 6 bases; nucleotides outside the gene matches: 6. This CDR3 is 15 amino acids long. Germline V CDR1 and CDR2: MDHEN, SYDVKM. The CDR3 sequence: CASSLFGTGHPEAFF. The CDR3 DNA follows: TGTGCCAGCAGTTTATTTGGGACAGGGCATCCTGAAGCTTTCTTT. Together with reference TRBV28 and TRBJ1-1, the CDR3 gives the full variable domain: DVKVTQSSRYLVKRTGEKVFLECVQDMDHENMFWYRQDPGLGLRLIYFSYDVKMKEKGDIPEGYSVSREKKERFSLILESASTNQTSMYLCASSLFGTGHPEAFFGQGTRLTVV.

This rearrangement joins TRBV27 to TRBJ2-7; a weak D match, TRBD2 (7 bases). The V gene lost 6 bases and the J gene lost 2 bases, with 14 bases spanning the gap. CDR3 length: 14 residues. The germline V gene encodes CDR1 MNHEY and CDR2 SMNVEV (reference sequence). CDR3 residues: CASSRGGGAYEQYF. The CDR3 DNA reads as TGTGCCAGCAGCCGGGGAGGGGGGGCCTACGAGCAGTACTTC.

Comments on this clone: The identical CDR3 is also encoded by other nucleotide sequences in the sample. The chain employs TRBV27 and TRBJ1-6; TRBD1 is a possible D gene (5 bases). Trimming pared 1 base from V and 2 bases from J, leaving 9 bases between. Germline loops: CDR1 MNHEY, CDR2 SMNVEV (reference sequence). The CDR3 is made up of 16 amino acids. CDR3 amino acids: CASSLLGGAYNSPLHF. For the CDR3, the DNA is TGTGCCAGCAGTTTATTGGGAGGGGCCTATAATTCACCCCTCCACTTT.

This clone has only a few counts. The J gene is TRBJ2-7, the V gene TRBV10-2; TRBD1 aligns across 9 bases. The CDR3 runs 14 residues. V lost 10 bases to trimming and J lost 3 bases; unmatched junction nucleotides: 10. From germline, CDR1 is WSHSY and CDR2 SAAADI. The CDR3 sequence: CATWTPDRGYEQYF. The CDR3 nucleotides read TGCGCCACCTGGACACCGGACAGGGGCTACGAGCAGTACTTC.

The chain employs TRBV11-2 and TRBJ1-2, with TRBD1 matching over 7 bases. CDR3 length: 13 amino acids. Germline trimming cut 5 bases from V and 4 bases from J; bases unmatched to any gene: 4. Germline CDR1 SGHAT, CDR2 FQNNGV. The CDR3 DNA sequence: TGTGCCAGCAGCCAGGGGGAGTCCTATGGCTACACCTTC. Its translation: CASSQGESYGYTF.

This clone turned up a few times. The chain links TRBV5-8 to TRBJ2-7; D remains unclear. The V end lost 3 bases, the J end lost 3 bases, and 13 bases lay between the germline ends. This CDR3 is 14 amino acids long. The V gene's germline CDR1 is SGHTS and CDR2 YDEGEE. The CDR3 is CASSSGSRSYEQYF. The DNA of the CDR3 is TGTGCCAGCAGCTCCGGGTCCAGAAGCTACGAGCAGTACTTC. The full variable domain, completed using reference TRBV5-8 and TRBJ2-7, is EAGVTQSPTHLIKTRGQQATLRCSPISGHTSVYWYQQALGLGLQFLLWYDEGEERNRGNFPPRFSGRQFPNYSSELNVNALELEDSALYLCASSSGSRSYEQYFGPGTRLTVT.

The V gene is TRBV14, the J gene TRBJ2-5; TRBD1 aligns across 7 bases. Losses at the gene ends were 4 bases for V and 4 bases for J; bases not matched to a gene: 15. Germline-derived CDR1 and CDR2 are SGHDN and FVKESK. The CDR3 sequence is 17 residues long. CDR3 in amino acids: CASSPPHRGNWRETQYF. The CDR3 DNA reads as TGTGCCAGCAGCCCCCCCCACAGGGGAAATTGGCGAGAGACCCAGTACTTC.

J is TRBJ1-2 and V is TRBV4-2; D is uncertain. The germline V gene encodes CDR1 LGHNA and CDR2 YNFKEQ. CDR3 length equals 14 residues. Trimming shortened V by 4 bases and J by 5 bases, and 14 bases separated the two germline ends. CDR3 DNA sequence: TGTGCCAGCAGCCCTGGCGGGGTCGATTATGGCTACACCTTC. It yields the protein CASSPGGVDYGYTF.

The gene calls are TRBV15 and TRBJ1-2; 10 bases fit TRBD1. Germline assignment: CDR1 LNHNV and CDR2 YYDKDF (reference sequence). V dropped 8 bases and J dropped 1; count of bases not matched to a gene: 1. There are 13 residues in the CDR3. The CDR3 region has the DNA TGTGCCACCCGGGACAGGGGTAACTATGGCTACACCTTC. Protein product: CATRDRGNYGYTF.

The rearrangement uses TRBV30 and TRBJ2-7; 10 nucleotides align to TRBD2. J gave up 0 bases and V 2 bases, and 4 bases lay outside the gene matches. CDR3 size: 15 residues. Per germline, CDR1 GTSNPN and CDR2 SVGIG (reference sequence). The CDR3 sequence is CAWSLAGVGSYEQYF. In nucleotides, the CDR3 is TGTGCCTGGAGTCTAGCGGGGGTTGGCTCCTACGAGCAGTACTTC.

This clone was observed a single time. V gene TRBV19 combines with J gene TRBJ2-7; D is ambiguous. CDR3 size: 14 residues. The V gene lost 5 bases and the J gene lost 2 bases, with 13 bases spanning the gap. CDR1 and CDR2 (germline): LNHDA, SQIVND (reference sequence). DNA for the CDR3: TGTGCCAGTAGTTCACCTACTGCTGCCTACGAGCAGTACTTC. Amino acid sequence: CASSSPTAAYEQYF.

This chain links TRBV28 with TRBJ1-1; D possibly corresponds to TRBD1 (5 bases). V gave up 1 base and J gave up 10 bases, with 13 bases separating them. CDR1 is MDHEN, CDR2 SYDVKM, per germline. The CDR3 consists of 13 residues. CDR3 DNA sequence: TGTGCCAGCAGTTTATACAGCATCGGGGGAGCTTTCTTT. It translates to CASSLYSIGGAFF. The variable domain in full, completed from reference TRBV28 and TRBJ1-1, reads DVKVTQSSRYLVKRTGEKVFLECVQDMDHENMFWYRQDPGLGLRLIYFSYDVKMKEKGDIPEGYSVSREKKERFSLILESASTNQTSMYLCASSLYSIGGAFFGQGTRLTVV.

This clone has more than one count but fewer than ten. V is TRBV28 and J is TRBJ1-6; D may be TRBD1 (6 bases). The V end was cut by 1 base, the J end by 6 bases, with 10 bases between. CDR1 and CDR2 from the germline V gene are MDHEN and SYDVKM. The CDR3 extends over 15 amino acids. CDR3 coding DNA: TGTGCCAGCAGTTTATCAGGGGCGGGTAATTCACCCCTCCACTTT. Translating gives CASSLSGAGNSPLHF.

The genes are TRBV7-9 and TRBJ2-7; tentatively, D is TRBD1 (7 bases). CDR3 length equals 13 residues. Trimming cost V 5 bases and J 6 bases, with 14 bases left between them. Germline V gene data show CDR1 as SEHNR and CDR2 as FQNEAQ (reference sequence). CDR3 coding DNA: TGTGCCAGCAGCACCCCGGAGGGGGCCGAGCAGTACTTC. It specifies CASSTPEGAEQYF.

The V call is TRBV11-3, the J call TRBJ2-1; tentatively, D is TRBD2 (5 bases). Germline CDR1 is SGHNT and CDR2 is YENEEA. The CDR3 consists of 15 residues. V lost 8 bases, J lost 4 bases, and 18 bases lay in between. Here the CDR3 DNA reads TGTGCCAGCTCCACCCGGGGAGCGGATTACAATGAGCAGTTCTTC. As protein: CASSTRGADYNEQFF.

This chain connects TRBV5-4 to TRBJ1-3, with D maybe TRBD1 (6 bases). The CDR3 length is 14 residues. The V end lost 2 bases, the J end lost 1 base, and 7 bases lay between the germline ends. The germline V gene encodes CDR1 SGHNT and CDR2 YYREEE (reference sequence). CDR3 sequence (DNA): TGTGCCAGCAGCTTCACAGGGTCTGGAAACACCATATATTTT. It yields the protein CASSFTGSGNTIYF.

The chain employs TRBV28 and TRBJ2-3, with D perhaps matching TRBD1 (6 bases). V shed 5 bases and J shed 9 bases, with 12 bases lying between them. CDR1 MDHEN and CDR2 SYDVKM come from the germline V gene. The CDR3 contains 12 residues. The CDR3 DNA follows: TGTGCCAGCAGTATAAAACAGGGAACGCAGTATTTT. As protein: CASSIKQGTQYF.